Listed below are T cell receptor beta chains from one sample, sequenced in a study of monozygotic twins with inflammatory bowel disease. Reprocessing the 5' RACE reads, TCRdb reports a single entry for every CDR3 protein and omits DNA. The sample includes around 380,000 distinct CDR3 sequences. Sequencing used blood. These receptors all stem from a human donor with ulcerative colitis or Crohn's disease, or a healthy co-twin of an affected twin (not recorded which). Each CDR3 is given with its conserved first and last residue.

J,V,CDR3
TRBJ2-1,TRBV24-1,CATSDSGLAVYNEQFF
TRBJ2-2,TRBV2,CASFSIGGQIIPNTGELFF
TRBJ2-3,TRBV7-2,CASARRASTDTQYF
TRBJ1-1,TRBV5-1,CASSRAGGRETEAFF
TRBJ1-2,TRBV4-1,CASSRRDSSYGYTF
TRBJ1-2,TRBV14,CASRPRSFYTF
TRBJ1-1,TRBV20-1,CSARGDRANTEAFF
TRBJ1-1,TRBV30,CASPRAKGQGVGGTEAFF
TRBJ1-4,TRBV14,CASSQVIRQDNEKLFF
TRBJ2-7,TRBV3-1,CASSSRGLSYEQYF
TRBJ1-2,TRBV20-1,CSAQKAGQVYGYTF
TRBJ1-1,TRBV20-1,CSGRLGDNTEAFF
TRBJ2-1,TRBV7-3,CASSAGTSDEQFF
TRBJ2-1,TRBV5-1,CASSLAARQGSYNEQFF
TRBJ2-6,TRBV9,CASSALVGQSSGANVLTF
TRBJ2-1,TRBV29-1,CSAHREGLAGGPPSNEQFF
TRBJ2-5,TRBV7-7,CASSSDRGRGETQYF
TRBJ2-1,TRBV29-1,CSVGTSGSEQFF
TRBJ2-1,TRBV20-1,CSARDRLAGYNEQFF
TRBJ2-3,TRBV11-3,CASSLATSGGVTDTQYF